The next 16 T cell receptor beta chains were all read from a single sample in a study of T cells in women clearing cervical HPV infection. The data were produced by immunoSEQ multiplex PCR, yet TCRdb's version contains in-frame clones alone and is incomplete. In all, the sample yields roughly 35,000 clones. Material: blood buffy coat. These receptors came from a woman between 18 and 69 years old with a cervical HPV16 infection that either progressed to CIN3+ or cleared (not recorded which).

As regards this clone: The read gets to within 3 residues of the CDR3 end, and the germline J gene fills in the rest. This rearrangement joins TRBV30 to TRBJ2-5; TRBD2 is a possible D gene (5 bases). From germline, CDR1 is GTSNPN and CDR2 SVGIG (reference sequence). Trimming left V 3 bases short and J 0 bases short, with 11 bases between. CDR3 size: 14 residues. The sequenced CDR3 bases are TGTGCCTGGAGCAGCGGCGAACACCAAGAGACC. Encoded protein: CAWSSGEHQET. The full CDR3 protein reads CAWSSGEHQETQYF. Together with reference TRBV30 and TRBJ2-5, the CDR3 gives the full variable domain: SQTIHQWPATLVQPVGSPLSLECTVEGTSNPNLYWYRQAAGRGLQLLFYSVGIGQISSEVPQNLSASRPQDRQFILSSKKLLLSDSGFYLCAWSSGEHQETQYFGPGTRLLVL.

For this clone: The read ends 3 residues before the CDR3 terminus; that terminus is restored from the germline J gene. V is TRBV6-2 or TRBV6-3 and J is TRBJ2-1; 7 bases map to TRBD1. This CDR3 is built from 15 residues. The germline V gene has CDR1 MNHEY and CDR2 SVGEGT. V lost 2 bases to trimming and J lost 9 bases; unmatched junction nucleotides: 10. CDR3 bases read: TGTGCCAGCAGTTACGTGGCAGGGGGAACAGGTGAG. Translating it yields CASSYVAGGTGE. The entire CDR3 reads CASSYVAGGTGEQFF.

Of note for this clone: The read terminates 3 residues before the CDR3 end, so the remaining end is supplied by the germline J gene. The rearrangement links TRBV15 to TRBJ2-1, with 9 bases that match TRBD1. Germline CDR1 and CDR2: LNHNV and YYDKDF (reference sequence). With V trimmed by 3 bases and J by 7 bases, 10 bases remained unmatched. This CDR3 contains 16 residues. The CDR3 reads CATSSGGWDRVNEQFF. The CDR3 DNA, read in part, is TGTGCCACCAGCAGTGGCGGTTGGGACAGGGTGAATGAG.

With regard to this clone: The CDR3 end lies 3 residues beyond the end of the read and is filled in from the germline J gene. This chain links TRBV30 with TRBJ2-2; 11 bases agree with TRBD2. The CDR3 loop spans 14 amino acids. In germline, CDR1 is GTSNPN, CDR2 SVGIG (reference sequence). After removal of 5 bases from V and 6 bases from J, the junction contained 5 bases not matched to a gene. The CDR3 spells CAWDSGGAPGELFF. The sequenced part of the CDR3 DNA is TGTGCCTGGGATAGCGGGGGGGCCCCCGGGGAG.

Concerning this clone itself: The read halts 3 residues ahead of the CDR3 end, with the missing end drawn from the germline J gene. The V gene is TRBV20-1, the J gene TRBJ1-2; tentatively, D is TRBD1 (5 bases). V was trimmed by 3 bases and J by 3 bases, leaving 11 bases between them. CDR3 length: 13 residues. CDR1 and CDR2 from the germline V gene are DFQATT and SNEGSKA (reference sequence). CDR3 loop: CSASKGSDYGYTF. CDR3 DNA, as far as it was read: TGCAGTGCTAGCAAGGGGAGCGACTATGGC.

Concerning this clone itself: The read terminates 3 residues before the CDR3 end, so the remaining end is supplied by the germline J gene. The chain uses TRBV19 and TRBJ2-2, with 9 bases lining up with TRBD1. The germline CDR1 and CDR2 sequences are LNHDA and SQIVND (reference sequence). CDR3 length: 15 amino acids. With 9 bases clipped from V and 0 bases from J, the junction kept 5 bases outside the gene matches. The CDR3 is CASARQGANTGELFF. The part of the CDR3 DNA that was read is TGTGCCAGCGCTAGACAGGGGGCGAACACCGGGGAG.

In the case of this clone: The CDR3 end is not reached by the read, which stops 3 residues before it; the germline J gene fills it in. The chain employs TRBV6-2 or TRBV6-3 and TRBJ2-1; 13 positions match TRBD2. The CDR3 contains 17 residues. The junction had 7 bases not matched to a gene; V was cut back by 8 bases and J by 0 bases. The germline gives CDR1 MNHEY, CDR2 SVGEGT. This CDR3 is CASRLAGGPTSYNEQFF. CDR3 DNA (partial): TGTGCCAGCCGACTAGCGGGGGGCCCCACCTCCTACAATGAG.

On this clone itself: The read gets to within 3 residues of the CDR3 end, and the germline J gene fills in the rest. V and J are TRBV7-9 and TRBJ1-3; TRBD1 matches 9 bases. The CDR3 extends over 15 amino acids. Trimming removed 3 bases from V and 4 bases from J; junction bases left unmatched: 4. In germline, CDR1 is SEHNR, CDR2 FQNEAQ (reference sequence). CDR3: CASSFGTGSGNTIYF. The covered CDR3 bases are TGTGCCAGCAGCTTCGGGACAGGGTCCGGAAACACC.

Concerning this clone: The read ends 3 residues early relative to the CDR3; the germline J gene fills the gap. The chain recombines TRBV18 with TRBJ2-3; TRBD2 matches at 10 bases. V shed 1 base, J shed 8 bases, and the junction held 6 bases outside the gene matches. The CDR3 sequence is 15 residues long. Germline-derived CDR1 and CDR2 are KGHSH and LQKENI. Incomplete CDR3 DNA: TGTGCCAGCTCACCACTAGCGGGAGGTTCGCGTACG. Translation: CASSPLAGGSRT. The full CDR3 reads CASSPLAGGSRTQYF.

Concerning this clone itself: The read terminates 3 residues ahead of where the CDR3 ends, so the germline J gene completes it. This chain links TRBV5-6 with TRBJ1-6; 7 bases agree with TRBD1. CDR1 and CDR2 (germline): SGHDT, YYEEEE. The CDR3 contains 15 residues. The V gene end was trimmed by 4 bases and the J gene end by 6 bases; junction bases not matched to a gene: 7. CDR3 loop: CASSADRVSNSPLHF. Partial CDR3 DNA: TGTGCCAGCAGCGCCGACAGGGTTAGTAATTCACCC.

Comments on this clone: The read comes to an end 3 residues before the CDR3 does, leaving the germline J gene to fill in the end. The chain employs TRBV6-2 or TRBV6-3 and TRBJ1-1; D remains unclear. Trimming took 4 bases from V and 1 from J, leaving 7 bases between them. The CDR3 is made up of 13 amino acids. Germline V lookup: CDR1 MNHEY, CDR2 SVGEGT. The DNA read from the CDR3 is TGTGCCAGCAGTTCGCAGGAGAACACTGAA. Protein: CASSSQENTE. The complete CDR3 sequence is CASSSQENTEAFF.

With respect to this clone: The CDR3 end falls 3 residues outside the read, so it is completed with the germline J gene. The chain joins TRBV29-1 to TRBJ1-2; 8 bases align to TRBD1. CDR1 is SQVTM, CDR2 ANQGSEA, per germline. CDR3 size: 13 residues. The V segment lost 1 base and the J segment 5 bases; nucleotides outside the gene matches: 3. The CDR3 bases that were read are TGCAGCGTTGAAGGACAGGGGCTTTATGGC. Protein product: CSVEGQGLYG. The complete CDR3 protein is CSVEGQGLYGYTF.

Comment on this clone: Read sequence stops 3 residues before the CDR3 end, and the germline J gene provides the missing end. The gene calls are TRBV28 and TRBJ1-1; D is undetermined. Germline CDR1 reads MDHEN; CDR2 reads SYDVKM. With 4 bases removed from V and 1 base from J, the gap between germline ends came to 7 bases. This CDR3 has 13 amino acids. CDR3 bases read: TGTGCCAGCAGTTCAGGTGGGAACACTGAA. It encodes CASSSGGNTE. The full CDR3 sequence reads CASSSGGNTEAFF.

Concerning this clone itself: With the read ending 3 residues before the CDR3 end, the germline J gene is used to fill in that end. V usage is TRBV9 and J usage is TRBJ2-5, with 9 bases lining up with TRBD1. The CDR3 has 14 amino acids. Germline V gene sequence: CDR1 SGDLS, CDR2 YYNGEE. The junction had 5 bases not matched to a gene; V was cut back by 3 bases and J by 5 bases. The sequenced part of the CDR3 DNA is TGTGCCAGCAGCGGGGGACAGGGTAGGGAGACC. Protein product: CASSGGQGRET. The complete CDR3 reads CASSGGQGRETQYF.

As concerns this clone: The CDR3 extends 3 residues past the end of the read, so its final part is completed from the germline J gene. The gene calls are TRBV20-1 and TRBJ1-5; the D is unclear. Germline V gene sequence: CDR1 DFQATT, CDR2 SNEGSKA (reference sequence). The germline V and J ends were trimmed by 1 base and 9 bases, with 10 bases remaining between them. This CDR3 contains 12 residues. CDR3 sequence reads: CSARGGLGPQHF. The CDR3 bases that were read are TGCAGTGCTAGAGGAGGTCTTGGGCCC.

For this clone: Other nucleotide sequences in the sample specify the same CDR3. The CDR3 is CSAPTAGGEGNTIYF. Partial CDR3 DNA: TGCAGTGCTCCGACTGCAGGGGGCGAAGGGAACACC. J is TRBJ1-3 and V is TRBV20-1; TRBD1 matches at 8 bases. The read is 3 residues too short to cover the CDR3 end, so that end is filled in from the germline J gene. The ends lost 5 bases at V and 7 bases at J; junction bases unmatched: 13. The CDR3 contains 15 residues. Germline V CDR1 and CDR2: DFQATT, SNEGSKA (reference sequence).